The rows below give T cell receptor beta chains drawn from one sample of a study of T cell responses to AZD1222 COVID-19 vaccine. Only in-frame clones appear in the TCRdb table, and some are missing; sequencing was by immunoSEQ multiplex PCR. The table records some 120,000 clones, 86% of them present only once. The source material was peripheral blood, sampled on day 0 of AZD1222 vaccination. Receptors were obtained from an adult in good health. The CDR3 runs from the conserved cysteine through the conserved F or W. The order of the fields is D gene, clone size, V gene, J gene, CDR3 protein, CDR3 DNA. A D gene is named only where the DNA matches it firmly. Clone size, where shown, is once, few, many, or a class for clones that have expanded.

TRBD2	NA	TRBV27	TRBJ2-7	CASSLRLAGTGEQYF	TGTGCCAGCAGTTTAAGGCTAGCGGGAACGGGTGAGCAGTACTTC
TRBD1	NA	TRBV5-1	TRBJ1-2	CASSAETGVGYTF	TGCGCCAGCAGCGCGGAGACAGGGGTGGGCTACACCTTC
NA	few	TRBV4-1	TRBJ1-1	CASSLGGAAEAFF	TGCGCCAGCAGCCTAGGAGGGGCGGCGGAAGCTTTCTTT
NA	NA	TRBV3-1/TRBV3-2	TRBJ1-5	CASSPRAYSNQPQHF	TGTGCCAGCAGCCCACGGGCCTATAGCAATCAGCCCCAGCATTTT
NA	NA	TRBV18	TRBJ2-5	CASSPPRFETQYF	TGTGCCAGCTCACCACCGAGGTTTGAGACCCAGTACTTC
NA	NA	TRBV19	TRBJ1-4	CASTETGTEKLFF	TGTGCCAGTACCGAAACAGGGACCGAAAAACTGTTTTTT
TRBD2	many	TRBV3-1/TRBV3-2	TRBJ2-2	CASSLRRGRDWAGELFF	TGTGCCAGCAGCCTCCGCCGGGGGAGGGATTGGGCCGGGGAGCTGTTTTTT
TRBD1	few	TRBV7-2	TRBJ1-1	CASSKTVGQRNTEAFF	TGTGCCAGCAGTAAGACAGTGGGACAGCGGAACACTGAAGCTTTCTTT
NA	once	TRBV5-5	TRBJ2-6	CASSSGTGANVLTF	TGTGCCAGCAGCTCGGGGACTGGGGCCAACGTCCTGACTTTC
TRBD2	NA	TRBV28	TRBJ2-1	CASDRTSGSNEQFF	TGTGCCAGCGACCGGACTAGCGGGAGCAATGAGCAGTTCTTC
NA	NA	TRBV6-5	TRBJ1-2	CASSRGDPGGYGYTF	TGTGCCAGCAGTAGAGGGGACCCAGGCGGCTATGGCTACACCTTC
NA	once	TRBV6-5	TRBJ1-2	CASSYSAGVNYGYTF	TGTGCCAGCAGTTACTCCGCAGGGGTGAACTATGGCTACACCTTC
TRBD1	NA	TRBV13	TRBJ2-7	CASSLGDRGNYEQYF	TGTGCCAGCAGCTTAGGGGACAGGGGAAACTACGAGCAGTACTTC
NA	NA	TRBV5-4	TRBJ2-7	CASSLSPGTSYEQYF	TGTGCCAGCAGCTTGAGCCCCGGGACTTCCTACGAGCAGTACTTC
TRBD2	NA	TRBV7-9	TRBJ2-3	CASATSGASDTQYF	TGTGCCAGCGCGACTAGCGGGGCCTCAGATACGCAGTATTTT
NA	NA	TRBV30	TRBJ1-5	CAWSLPSQPQHF	TGTGCCTGGAGCCTACCAAGTCAGCCCCAGCATTTT
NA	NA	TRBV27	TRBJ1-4	CASTTGAGNEKLFF	TGTGCCAGCACCACCGGAGCGGGTAATGAAAAACTGTTTTTT
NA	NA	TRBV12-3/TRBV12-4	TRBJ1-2	CASSFDPDGYTF	TGTGCCAGCAGTTTTGACCCGGATGGCTACACCTTC
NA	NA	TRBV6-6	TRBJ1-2	CASSYSGGATHYGYTF	TGTGCCAGCAGTTACTCCGGGGGGGCCACACACTATGGCTACACCTTC
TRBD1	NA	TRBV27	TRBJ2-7	CASSLRGWTGRDPYEQYF	TGTGCCAGCAGTTTAAGGGGCTGGACAGGCAGGGACCCCTACGAGCAGTACTTC
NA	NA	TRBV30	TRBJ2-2	CAWTDVAGELFF	TGTGCCTGGACCGATGTTGCCGGGGAGCTGTTTTTT
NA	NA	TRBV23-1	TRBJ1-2	CASSGEDLTGAGGYTF	TGCGCCAGCAGTGGGGAGGACCTGACGGGGGCTGGGGGCTACACCTTC
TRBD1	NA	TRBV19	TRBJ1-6	CASSRQGSYNSPLHF	TGTGCCAGTAGCCGACAGGGCTCCTATAATTCACCCCTCCACTTT
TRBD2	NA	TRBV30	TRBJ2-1	CAWSGLGGGYNEQFF	TGTGCCTGGAGTGGCCTCGGGGGGGGATACAATGAGCAGTTCTTC
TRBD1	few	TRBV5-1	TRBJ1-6	CASSLGTGRSSPLHF	TGCGCCAGCAGCTTGGGGACAGGGAGGAGTTCACCCCTCCACTTT
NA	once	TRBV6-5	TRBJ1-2	CASSLTANYGYTF	TGTGCCAGCAGTCTTACAGCTAACTATGGCTACACCTTC
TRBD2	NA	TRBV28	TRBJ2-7	CASSSPTSGPYEQYF	TGTGCCAGCAGTTCACCGACTAGCGGGCCTTACGAGCAGTACTTC
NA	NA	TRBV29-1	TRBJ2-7	CSVAGIDYEQYF	TGCAGCGTTGCAGGGATCGACTACGAGCAGTACTTC
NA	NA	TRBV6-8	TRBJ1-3	CASSSTGTSGNTIYF	TGTGCCAGCAGTTCTACAGGGACCTCTGGAAACACCATATATTTT
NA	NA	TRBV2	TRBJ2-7	CASSPGTRRDEQYF	TGTGCCAGCAGTCCTGGGACCCGGAGGGACGAGCAGTACTTC
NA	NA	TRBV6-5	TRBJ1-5	CASSRQLNQPQHF	TGTGCCAGCAGTCGACAGCTCAATCAGCCCCAGCATTTT
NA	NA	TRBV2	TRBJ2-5	CASKKVQGPQETQYF	TGTGCCAGCAAGAAGGTGCAGGGCCCTCAAGAGACCCAGTACTTC
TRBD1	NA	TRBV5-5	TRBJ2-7	CASSWDREQYF	TGTGCCAGCAGCTGGGACAGAGAGCAGTACTTC
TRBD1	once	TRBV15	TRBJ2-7	CATSSKQGRNEQYF	TGTGCCACCAGCAGTAAACAGGGGCGGAACGAGCAGTACTTC
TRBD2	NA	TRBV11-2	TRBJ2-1	CASSLDFGGLAGGYNEQFF	TGTGCCAGCAGCTTAGATTTTGGGGGCCTAGCGGGAGGCTACAATGAGCAGTTCTTC
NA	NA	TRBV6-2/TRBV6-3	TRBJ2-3	CASSPTLTDTQYF	TGTGCCAGCAGCCCAACCCTCACAGATACGCAGTATTTT
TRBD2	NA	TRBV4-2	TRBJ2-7	CASSPSGRGTYEQYF	TGTGCCAGCAGTCCTAGCGGGAGGGGAACCTACGAGCAGTACTTC
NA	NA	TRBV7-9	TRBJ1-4	CASSPGWGEKLFF	TGTGCCAGCAGCCCCGGGTGGGGTGAAAAACTGTTTTTT
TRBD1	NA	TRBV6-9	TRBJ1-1	CASSRDLDGQGAAEAFF	TGTGCCAGCAGTCGGGACCTAGATGGACAGGGGGCGGCTGAAGCTTTCTTT
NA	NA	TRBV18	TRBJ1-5	CASSSQGKGLSQPQHF	TGTGCCAGCTCATCACAAGGAAAGGGGTTGAGTCAGCCCCAGCATTTT
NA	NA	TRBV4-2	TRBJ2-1	CASSQESGSYNEQFF	TGTGCCAGCAGCCAAGAAAGCGGATCCTACAATGAGCAGTTCTTC
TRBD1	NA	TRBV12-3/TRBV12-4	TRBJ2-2	CASHRGFGELFF	TGTGCCAGTCACAGGGGGTTCGGGGAGCTGTTTTTT
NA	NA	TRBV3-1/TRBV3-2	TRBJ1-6	CASSQRGKAPLHF	TGTGCCAGCAGCCAACGGGGGAAGGCACCCCTCCACTTT
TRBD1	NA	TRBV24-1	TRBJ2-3	CATSDPDRHGADTQYF	TGTGCCACCAGTGACCCGGACAGGCACGGGGCAGATACGCAGTATTTT
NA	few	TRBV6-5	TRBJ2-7	CASTGYEQYF	TGTGCCAGCACAGGGTACGAGCAGTACTTC
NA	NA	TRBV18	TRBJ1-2	CASSPERGDGYTF	TGTGCCAGCTCACCAGAACGGGGTGATGGCTACACCTTC
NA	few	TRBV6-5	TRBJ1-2	CASARTGPNYGYTF	TGTGCCAGCGCCCGGACGGGCCCGAACTATGGCTACACCTTC
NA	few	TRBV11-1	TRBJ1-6	CASSNTGFNLDSPLHF	TGTGCCAGCAGCAACACCGGTTTCAACTTGGATTCACCCCTCCACTTT
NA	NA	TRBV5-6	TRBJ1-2	CASSLAAGTYYGYTF	TGTGCCAGCAGCTTGGCTGCAGGGACCTACTATGGCTACACCTTC
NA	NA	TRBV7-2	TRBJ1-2	CATANIPVYGYTF	TGTGCCACCGCGAACATCCCCGTCTATGGCTACACCTTC
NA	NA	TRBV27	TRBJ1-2	CASSSGGADGYTF	TGTGCCAGCAGTTCTGGGGGGGCGGATGGCTACACCTTC
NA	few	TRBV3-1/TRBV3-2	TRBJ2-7	CASSQFYEGGKGEQYF	TGTGCCAGCAGCCAATTCTATGAGGGAGGAAAGGGAGAGCAGTACTTC
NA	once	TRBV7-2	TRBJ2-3	CASSPDNWPTDTQYF	TGTGCCAGCAGCCCAGACAATTGGCCCACAGATACGCAGTATTTT
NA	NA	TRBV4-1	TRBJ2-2	CASSQPGGGTGELFF	TGCGCCAGCAGCCAGCCCGGAGGGGGGACCGGGGAGCTGTTTTTT
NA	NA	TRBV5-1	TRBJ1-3	CASSLGISGNTIYF	TGCGCCAGCAGCTTGGGGATCTCTGGAAACACCATATATTTT
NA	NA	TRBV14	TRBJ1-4	CASSQGRAESEKLFF	TGTGCCAGCAGCCAAGGGAGGGCAGAAAGTGAAAAACTGTTTTTT
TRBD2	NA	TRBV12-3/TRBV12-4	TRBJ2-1	CASRGGGYEQFF	TGTGCCAGCAGGGGGGGAGGGTATGAGCAGTTCTTC
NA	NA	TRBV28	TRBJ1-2	CASSYAGELNYGYTF	TGTGCCAGCAGTTATGCAGGGGAGTTAAACTATGGCTACACCTTC
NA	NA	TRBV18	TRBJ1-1	CASSRDIGAFF	TGTGCCAGCTCACGGGACATTGGGGCTTTCTTT
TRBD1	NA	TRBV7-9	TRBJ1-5	CASSLTGGRNQPQHF	TGTGCCAGCAGCTTAACAGGGGGCAGAAATCAGCCCCAGCATTTT